Listed below are T cell receptor beta chains from one sample, sequenced in a study of post-analysis software for immune sequencing data. MiXCR, run by TCRdb on the PCR reads, gives a single entry per CDR3 protein. The repertoire holds 180,000 or so distinct CDR3 sequences, with over 25% as singletons. Sequencing was performed on blood. These receptor sequences come from a girl aged 2-17 years with multiple sclerosis. The CDR3 runs from the conserved cysteine through the conserved F or W. Fields, in order: D gene, V gene, J gene, clone size, CDR3 protein, CDR3 DNA. D genes are given only for firm matches. A row's size may be missing; if present it is once, few, many or a size class.

NA,TRBV5-1,TRBJ2-7,many,CASSLGVRGASYEQYF,TGCGCCAGCAGCTTGGGGGTCCGGGGGGCTAGCTACGAGCAGTACTTC
TRBD1,TRBV29-1,TRBJ1-5,many,CSARTGFNQPQHF,TGCAGCGCCCGGACAGGCTTCAATCAGCCCCAGCATTTT
NA,TRBV20-1,TRBJ2-5,NA,CSASLVGLQGTQYF,TGCAGTGCCTCTCTCGTGGGGCTCCAAGGGACCCAGTACTTC
NA,TRBV7-2,TRBJ2-1,NA,CASSLDRVNEQFF,TGTGCCAGCAGCTTAGACCGGGTGAATGAGCAGTTCTTC
NA,TRBV6-6,TRBJ2-7,many,CASSPPSDTDEQYF,TGTGCCAGCAGCCCCCCTTCGGATACCGACGAGCAGTACTTC
TRBD1,TRBV5-1,TRBJ1-1,once,CATGTGNMNTEAFF,TGCGCCACCGGGACAGGGAATATGAACACTGAAGCTTTCTTT
TRBD2,TRBV29-1,TRBJ2-5,many,CSVAAGGRETQYF,TGCAGCGTTGCAGCGGGGGGGCGAGAGACCCAGTACTTC
TRBD2,TRBV4-1,TRBJ2-7,many,CASSQDPFGLAGGLYEQYF,TGCGCCAGCAGCCAAGATCCGTTCGGACTAGCGGGAGGGCTTTACGAGCAGTACTTC
NA,TRBV29-1,TRBJ2-1,many,CSVRLRSEQFF,TGCAGCGTCCGCTTGCGGAGTGAGCAGTTCTTC
NA,TRBV20-1,TRBJ1-2,many,CSASKAGGYGYTF,TGCAGTGCTAGTAAGGCGGGAGGGTATGGCTACACCTTC
TRBD1,TRBV7-2,TRBJ1-2,NA,CASRPWTGANYGYTF,TGTGCCAGCAGGCCATGGACAGGGGCTAACTATGGCTACACCTTC
NA,TRBV5-1,TRBJ2-7,many,CASSFEGVTYEQYF,TGCGCCAGCAGCTTCGAGGGGGTAACCTACGAGCAGTACTTC
NA,TRBV6-6,TRBJ1-1,many,CASILEGPWNTEAFF,TGTGCCAGCATTCTCGAGGGACCGTGGAACACTGAAGCTTTCTTT
TRBD2,TRBV5-1,TRBJ2-5,few,CASSSTSGGETQYF,TGCGCCAGCAGCTCGACTAGCGGGGGAGAGACCCAGTACTTC
TRBD1,TRBV4-1,TRBJ2-7,many,CASSPGQGGYYEQYF,TGCGCCAGCAGCCCAGGACAGGGGGGATATTACGAGCAGTACTTC
NA,TRBV7-6,TRBJ1-6,NA,CASSLLIPGAKSPPHF,TGTGCCAGCAGCTTACTTATTCCGGGCGCTAAGTCACCCCCCCACTTT